The source of this T cell receptor beta chain is a study of Tregs in tolerant kidney transplant recipients. CDR3 length: 14 amino acids. The V gene lost 0 bases and the J gene lost 4 bases, with 9 bases spanning the gap. Germline CDR1 SEHNR, CDR2 FQNEAQ (reference sequence). Thawed PBMCs were FACS-sorted into unstimulated CD4+CD25+CD127- regulatory T cells, CD4+CD25- non-regulatory cells, CD4 and CD8 cells. Study observations and caveats: Nucleotide sequences could not be compared across some patients' samples due to primer changes. Donor-specific Treg expansion exceeded global Treg expansion in tolerant patients, suggesting antigen drive. Tregs expanded with activated donor B cells seemed most donor-specific.

TCRdb keeps only in-frame clones here, not all; method: immunoSEQ multiplex PCR. Found here are some 66,000 clones, more than 90% of them singletons; the top ten hold around 9.9%. On this clone itself: Its target is unknown.

The V gene is TRBV7-9, the J gene TRBJ1-1; D might be TRBD1 (6 bases). The sample was CD8+ T cells from blood, taken before the transplant. The clonotype originates from a human donor who received a combined kidney and bone marrow transplant. CDR3 in amino acids: CASSLASTGTEAFF. CDR3 coding DNA: TGTGCCAGCAGCTTAGCCTCGACAGGCACTGAAGCTTTCTTT.